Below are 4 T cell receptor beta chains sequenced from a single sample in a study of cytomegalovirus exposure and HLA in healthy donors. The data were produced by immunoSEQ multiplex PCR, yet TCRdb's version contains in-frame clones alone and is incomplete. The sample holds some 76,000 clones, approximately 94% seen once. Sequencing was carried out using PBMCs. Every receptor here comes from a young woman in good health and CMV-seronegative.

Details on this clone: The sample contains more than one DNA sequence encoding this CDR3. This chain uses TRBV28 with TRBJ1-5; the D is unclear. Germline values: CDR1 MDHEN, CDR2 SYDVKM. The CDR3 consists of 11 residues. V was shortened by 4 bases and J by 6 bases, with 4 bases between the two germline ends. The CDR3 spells CASSSGQPQHF. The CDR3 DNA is TGTGCCAGCAGTTCGGGTCAGCCCCAGCATTTT.

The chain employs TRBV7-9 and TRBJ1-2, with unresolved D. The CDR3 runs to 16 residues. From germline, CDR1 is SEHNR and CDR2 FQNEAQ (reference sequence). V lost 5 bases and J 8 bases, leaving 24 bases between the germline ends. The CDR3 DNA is TGTGCCAGCAGCCCGGAGTTAGGCACACCCTTGAGGGGCTACACCTTC. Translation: CASSPELGTPLRGYTF.

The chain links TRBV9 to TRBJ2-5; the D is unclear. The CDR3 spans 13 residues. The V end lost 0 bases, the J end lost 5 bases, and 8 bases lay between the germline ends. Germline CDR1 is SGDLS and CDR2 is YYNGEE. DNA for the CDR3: TGTGCCAGCAGCGTAGGCGGCCCGGAGACCCAGTACTTC. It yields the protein CASSVGGPETQYF.

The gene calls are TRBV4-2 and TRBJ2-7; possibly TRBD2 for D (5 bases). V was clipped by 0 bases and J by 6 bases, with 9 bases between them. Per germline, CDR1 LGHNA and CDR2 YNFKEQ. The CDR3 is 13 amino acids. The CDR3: CASSQDRDGEQYF. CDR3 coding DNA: TGTGCCAGCAGCCAAGACCGGGATGGCGAGCAGTACTTC.